A selection of T cell receptor beta chains follows, all from one sample in a study of blood T cell repertoires in COVID-19. Data came from immunoSEQ multiplex PCR; TCRdb stores just in-frame clones and leaves some out. The profile shows about 150,000 clones, roughly nine tenths of them singletons. Sequencing input: peripheral blood. These TCRs come from a man between 45 and 60 years old with acute or convalescent COVID-19. Each CDR3 is given with its conserved first and last residue. The D gene is left open where the match is weak. Clone size is given for some rows only: seen once, a few or many times, or a class if the clone is expanded.

abundance	d_gene	v_gene	j_gene	CDR3nt	CDR3aa
NA	NA	TRBV10-3	TRBJ1-3	TGTGCCATCAGTAGATCCGGGACACCGAGCTCTGGAAACACCATATATTTT	CAISRSGTPSSGNTIYF
few	NA	TRBV7-9	TRBJ2-7	TGTGCCAGCAGCTCCGGGGCGGGGTTCCACGAGCAGTACTTC	CASSSGAGFHEQYF
NA	TRBD2	TRBV5-4	TRBJ2-1	TGTGCCAGCGGGCCGGGACTAGCGGGAACGGATGAGCAGTTCTTC	CASGPGLAGTDEQFF
NA	NA	TRBV28	TRBJ2-1	TGTGCCAGCAGTTCGGACAGGCGGGGGTTCTTC	CASSSDRRGFF
NA	TRBD1	TRBV29-1	TRBJ2-1	TGCAGCGCTCTAGGACAGGCCGACAATGAGCAGTTCTTC	CSALGQADNEQFF
NA	NA	TRBV4-1	TRBJ2-3	TGCGCCAGCAGCCAAGGTTTGGCGACTAGCACAGATACGCAGTATTTT	CASSQGLATSTDTQYF
once	NA	TRBV6-6	TRBJ2-1	TGTGCCAGCAGTTACTCGTCCGGGGGGCGGGATGAGCAGTTCTTC	CASSYSSGGRDEQFF
NA	TRBD1	TRBV27	TRBJ1-1	TGTGCCAGCACCATGGGACAGGGACACACTGAAGCTTTCTTT	CASTMGQGHTEAFF
NA	NA	TRBV11-1	TRBJ2-1	TGTGCCAGCAGCTTTTGGTCCGGCTCCTACAATGAGCAGTTCTTC	CASSFWSGSYNEQFF
NA	NA	TRBV10-3	TRBJ2-3	TGTGCCATCAGAAGAGCCGGGTGGGGTGGGGCAGATACAAGCACAGATACGCAGTATTTT	CAIRRAGWGGADTSTDTQYF
NA	TRBD1	TRBV2	TRBJ1-4	TGTGCCAGCAGTCTGGACAGGTTTGATGAAAAACTGTTTTTT	CASSLDRFDEKLFF
NA	NA	TRBV5-6	TRBJ2-7	TGTGCCAGCAGCTTGAGGGGGACACCGTTTCACGAGCAGTACTTC	CASSLRGTPFHEQYF
NA	NA	TRBV27	TRBJ2-5	TGTGCCAGCAGTCAGGGGTTTGAAGAGACCCAGTACTTC	CASSQGFEETQYF
NA	NA	TRBV4-1	TRBJ1-1	TGCGCCAGCAGCCCAATTATGCCGATGTCAGGGCATGGTGAAGCTTTCTTT	CASSPIMPMSGHGEAFF
NA	NA	TRBV6-2/TRBV6-3	TRBJ2-1	TGTGCCAGCACCCCGAGCACCTACAATGAGCAGTTCTTC	CASTPSTYNEQFF
NA	NA	TRBV2	TRBJ2-6	TGTGCCAGCAGGATCGCAGGGGCCTCTGGGGCCAACGTCCTGACTTTC	CASRIAGASGANVLTF
NA	NA	TRBV6-4	TRBJ2-1	TGTGCCAGCAGTGTCGGTCCCGGGAGTCCCTACAATGAGCAGTTCTTC	CASSVGPGSPYNEQFF
NA	NA	TRBV15	TRBJ1-4	TGTGCCACCAGCAGAGATTTACAGAATGAAAAACTGTTTTTT	CATSRDLQNEKLFF
NA	TRBD1	TRBV5-4	TRBJ2-1	TGTGCCAGCAGCTCCCGGGACAGGGGACAGATTGAGCAGTTCTTC	CASSSRDRGQIEQFF
once	TRBD1	TRBV19	TRBJ2-3	TGTGCCAGTAGTTGGACAGGGGCCAGCACAGATACGCAGTATTTT	CASSWTGASTDTQYF
NA	TRBD1	TRBV5-1	TRBJ2-1	TGCGCCAGCAGCACCCGGGACAGGGTACAGAATGAGCAGTTCTTC	CASSTRDRVQNEQFF
NA	TRBD1	TRBV7-9	TRBJ1-3	TGTGCCAGCAGCTCCGGACAGGAGAAAAACACCATATATTTT	CASSSGQEKNTIYF
NA	TRBD1	TRBV9	TRBJ2-1	TGTGCCAGCAGCGTTATATTGGGACAGGGGAACGGTGAGCAGTTCTTC	CASSVILGQGNGEQFF
NA	NA	TRBV7-9	TRBJ2-3	TGTGCCAGCAGCTCACTGGGCAGTTCCTACCGCACAGATACGCAGTATTTT	CASSSLGSSYRTDTQYF
NA	TRBD2	TRBV25-1	TRBJ2-3	TGTGCCAGCCGGGCTAGCGGTGCAGATACGCAGTATTTT	CASRASGADTQYF
NA	NA	TRBV3-1/TRBV3-2	TRBJ1-3	TGTGCCAGCAGTGCCGGCGGATCCACCATATATTTT	CASSAGGSTIYF
NA	NA	TRBV24-1	TRBJ2-5	TGTGCCACCAGTGATCCCGGACAGCGAGAGACCCAGTACTTC	CATSDPGQRETQYF
once	TRBD1	TRBV19	TRBJ2-2	TGTGCCAGTAGTGTCCCGACAGGGAATGTCGGGGAGCTGTTTTTT	CASSVPTGNVGELFF
NA	TRBD2	TRBV7-8	TRBJ2-7	TGTGCCAGCAGCGTCACTAGCGGGAGCCGTTTGGAGCAGTACTTC	CASSVTSGSRLEQYF